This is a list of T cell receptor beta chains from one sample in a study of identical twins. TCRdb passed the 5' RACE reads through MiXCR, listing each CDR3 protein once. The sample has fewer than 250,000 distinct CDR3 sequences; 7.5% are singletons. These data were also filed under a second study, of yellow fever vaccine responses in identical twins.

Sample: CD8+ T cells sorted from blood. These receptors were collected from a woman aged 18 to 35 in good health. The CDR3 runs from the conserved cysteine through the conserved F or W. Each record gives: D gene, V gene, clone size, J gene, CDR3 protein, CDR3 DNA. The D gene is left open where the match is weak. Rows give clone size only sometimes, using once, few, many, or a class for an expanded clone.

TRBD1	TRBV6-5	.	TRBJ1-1	CASSYSTGQNTEAFF	TGTGCCAGCAGTTACTCGACAGGGCAGAACACTGAAGCTTTCTTT
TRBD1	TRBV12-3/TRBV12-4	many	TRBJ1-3	CASSSTGTGFSGNTIYF	TGTGCCAGCAGTTCCACCGGGACAGGGTTCTCTGGAAACACCATATATTTT
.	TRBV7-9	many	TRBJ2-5	CASSLDSETQYF	TGTGCCAGCAGCTTAGATTCAGAGACCCAGTACTTC
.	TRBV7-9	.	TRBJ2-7	CASSLDEPGEQYF	TGTGCCAGCAGCTTAGACGAACCGGGCGAGCAGTACTTC
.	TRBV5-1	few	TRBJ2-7	CASSLLRGHEQYF	TGCGCCAGCAGCCTCCTAAGGGGCCACGAGCAGTACTTC
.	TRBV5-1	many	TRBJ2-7	CASSFGSGPYEQYF	TGCGCCAGCAGCTTCGGGAGCGGCCCCTACGAGCAGTACTTC
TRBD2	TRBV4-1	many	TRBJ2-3	CASSPMTSGSFFTDTQYF	TGCGCCAGCAGTCCTATGACTAGCGGGTCTTTTTTCACAGATACGCAGTATTTT
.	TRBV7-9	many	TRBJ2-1	CASSLEWTPIYNEQFF	TGTGCCAGCAGCTTAGAGTGGACACCGATCTACAATGAGCAGTTCTTC
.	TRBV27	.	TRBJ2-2	CASSFGTTNTGELFF	TGTGCCAGCAGTTTTGGGACAACGAACACCGGGGAGCTGTTTTTT
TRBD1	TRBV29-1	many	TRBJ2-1	CSVEGAPRQGYNEQFF	TGCAGCGTTGAAGGGGCCCCGAGACAGGGGTACAATGAGCAGTTCTTC
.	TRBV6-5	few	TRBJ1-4	CASSYGEKLFF	TGTGCCAGCAGTTATGGTGAAAAACTGTTTTTT
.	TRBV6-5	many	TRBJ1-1	CASSYLGTTSNLEAFF	TGTGCCAGCAGTTACTTAGGGACAACTTCAAACCTTGAAGCTTTCTTT
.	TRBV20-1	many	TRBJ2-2	CSATEDENTGELFF	TGCAGTGCAACAGAGGACGAGAACACCGGGGAGCTGTTTTTT
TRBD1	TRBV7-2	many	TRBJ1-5	CASSSWDSSNQPQHF	TGTGCCAGCAGCTCCTGGGACAGTAGCAATCAGCCCCAGCATTTT
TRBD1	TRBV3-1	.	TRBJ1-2	CASSPTFTPGQGARYYGYTF	TGTGCCAGCAGCCCGACTTTCACTCCTGGACAGGGGGCGCGGTACTATGGCTACACCTTC
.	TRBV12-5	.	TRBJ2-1	CASGLNLPRDNEQFF	TGTGCTAGTGGTTTAAACCTCCCCCGGGACAATGAGCAGTTCTTC
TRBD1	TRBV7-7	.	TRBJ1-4	CASSLAPGGETIF	TGTGCCAGCAGCTTAGCCCCAGGGGGCGAGACCATTTTT
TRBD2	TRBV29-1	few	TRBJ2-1	CSVLAGGAGEQFF	TGCAGCGTTCTAGCGGGAGGCGCCGGGGAGCAGTTCTTC
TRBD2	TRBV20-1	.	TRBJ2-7	CSARDRLAGVFEQYF	TGCAGTGCTAGAGATCGACTAGCGGGAGTGTTCGAGCAGTACTTC
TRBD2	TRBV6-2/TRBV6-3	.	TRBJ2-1	CASSDRTSGESREQFF	TGTGCCAGCAGTGACCGGACTAGCGGGGAGTCCCGTGAGCAGTTCTTC
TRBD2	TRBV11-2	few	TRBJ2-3	CASSLGGWSGGPGYTQYF	TGTGCCAGCAGCTTAGGAGGGTGGAGCGGGGGCCCGGGATATACGCAGTATTTT
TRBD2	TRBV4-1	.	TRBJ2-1	CASSQGTSGSTYNEQFF	TGCGCCAGCAGCCAGGGGACTAGCGGGAGTACCTACAATGAGCAGTTCTTC
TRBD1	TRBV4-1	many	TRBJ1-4	CASSQVSDRDYEKLFF	TGCGCCAGCAGCCAAGTGTCGGACAGGGACTATGAAAAACTGTTTTTT
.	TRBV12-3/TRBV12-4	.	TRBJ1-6	CASSGGTGSYNSPLHF	TGTGCCAGCAGTGGAGGAACGGGCTCCTATAATTCACCCCTCCACTTT
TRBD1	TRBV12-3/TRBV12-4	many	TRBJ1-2	CASGQDYGYTF	TGTGCCAGCGGACAGGACTATGGCTACACCTTC
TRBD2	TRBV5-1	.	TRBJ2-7	CASSARALAGGSPPYEQYF	TGCGCCAGCAGCGCACGGGCACTAGCGGGAGGATCCCCCCCCTACGAGCAGTACTTC
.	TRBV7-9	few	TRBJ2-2	CASSLGFGELFF	TGTGCCAGCAGCTTAGGATTCGGGGAGCTGTTTTTT
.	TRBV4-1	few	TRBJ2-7	CASSQDIGGSSYEQYF	TGCGCCAGCAGCCAAGATATAGGCGGAAGCTCCTACGAGCAGTACTTC
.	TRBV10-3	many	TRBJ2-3	CAISESGGHVSDTQYF	TGTGCCATCAGTGAGTCGGGGGGACATGTGTCGGATACGCAGTATTTT
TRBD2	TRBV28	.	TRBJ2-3	CASRDSGRVTDTQYF	TGTGCCAGCAGGGATAGCGGGAGGGTCACAGATACGCAGTATTTT
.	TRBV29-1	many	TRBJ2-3	CSVEKRAGWDF	TGCAGCGTTGAGAAACGGGCAGGGTGGGATTTT
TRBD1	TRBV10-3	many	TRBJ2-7	CAARQGKLGYEQYF	TGTGCCGCGAGACAGGGGAAGCTCGGCTACGAGCAGTACTTC
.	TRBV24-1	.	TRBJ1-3	CATSDPDSGNTIYF	TGTGCCACCAGTGACCCTGACTCTGGAAACACCATATATTTT
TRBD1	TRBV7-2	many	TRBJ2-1	CASSPGQYNEQFF	TGTGCCAGCAGCCCGGGACAGTACAATGAGCAGTTCTTC
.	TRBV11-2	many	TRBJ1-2	CASSLGRTAHGYTF	TGTGCCAGCAGCTTAGGGAGGACAGCCCATGGCTACACCTTC
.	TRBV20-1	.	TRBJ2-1	CSAPPQTGNEQFF	TGCAGTGCTCCTCCTCAGACTGGGAATGAGCAGTTCTTC
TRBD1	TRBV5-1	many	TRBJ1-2	CASRGQGSYGYTF	TGCGCCAGCAGAGGACAGGGTTCCTATGGCTACACCTTC
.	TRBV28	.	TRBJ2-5	CASSSPEVTQYF	TGTGCCAGCAGCTCCCCTGAGGTGACCCAGTACTTC
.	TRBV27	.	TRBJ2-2	CASTPNGGTGELFF	TGTGCCAGCACCCCCAACGGGGGCACCGGGGAGCTGTTTTTT
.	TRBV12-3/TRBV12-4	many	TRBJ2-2	CASSTLLGTGELFF	TGTGCCAGCAGCACCCTATTAGGGACCGGGGAGCTGTTTTTT
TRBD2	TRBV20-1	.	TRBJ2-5	CSARDGGGGGETQYF	TGCAGTGCTAGAGATGGGGGCGGGGGGGGAGAGACCCAGTACTTC
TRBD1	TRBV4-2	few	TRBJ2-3	CASSQDRGQGAFTDTQYF	TGTGCCAGCAGCCAAGATCGGGGACAGGGGGCTTTCACAGATACGCAGTATTTT
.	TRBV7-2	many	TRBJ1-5	CASSLRGQPNQYQHF	TGTGCCAGCAGCTTACGCGGACAGCCCAATCAGTACCAGCATTTT
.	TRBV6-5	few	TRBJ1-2	CASSYSRSGRDYGYTF	TGTGCCAGCAGTTACTCGAGGTCGGGCAGGGACTATGGCTACACCTTC
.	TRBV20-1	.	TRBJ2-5	CSARGGADLEETQYF	TGCAGTGCTAGGGGGGGAGCCGACCTCGAGGAGACCCAGTACTTC
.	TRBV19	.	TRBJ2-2	CASSMWGANTGELFF	TGTGCCAGTAGTATGTGGGGGGCGAACACCGGGGAGCTGTTTTTT
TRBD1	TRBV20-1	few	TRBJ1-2	CSAERNRGPNYGYTF	TGCAGTGCTGAACGCAACAGGGGCCCTAACTATGGCTACACCTTC
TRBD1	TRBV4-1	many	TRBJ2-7	CASSQGGTGSYEQYF	TGCGCCAGCAGCCAAGGAGGGACAGGCTCCTACGAGCAGTACTTC
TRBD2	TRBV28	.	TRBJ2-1	CASNMASGDPKGEQFF	TGTGCCAGCAACATGGCTAGCGGGGACCCTAAGGGTGAGCAGTTCTTC
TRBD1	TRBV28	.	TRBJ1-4	CASSWGQGLNEKLFF	TGTGCCAGCAGTTGGGGACAGGGGCTTAATGAAAAACTGTTTTTT